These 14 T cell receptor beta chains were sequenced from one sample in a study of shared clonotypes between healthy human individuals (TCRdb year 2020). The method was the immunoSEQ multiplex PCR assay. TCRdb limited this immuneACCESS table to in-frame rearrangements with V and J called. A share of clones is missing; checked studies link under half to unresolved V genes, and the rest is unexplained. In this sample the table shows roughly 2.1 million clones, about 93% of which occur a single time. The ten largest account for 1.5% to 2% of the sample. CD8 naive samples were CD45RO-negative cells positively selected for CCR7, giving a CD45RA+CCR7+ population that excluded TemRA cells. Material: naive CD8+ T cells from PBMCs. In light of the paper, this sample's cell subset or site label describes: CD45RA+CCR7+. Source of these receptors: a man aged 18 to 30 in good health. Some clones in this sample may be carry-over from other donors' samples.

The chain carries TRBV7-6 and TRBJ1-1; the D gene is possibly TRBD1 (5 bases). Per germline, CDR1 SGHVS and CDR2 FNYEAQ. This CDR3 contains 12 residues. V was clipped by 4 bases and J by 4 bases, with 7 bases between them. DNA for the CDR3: TGTGCCAGCAGCTCAGGGAGCACTGAAGCTTTCTTT. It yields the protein CASSSGSTEAFF.

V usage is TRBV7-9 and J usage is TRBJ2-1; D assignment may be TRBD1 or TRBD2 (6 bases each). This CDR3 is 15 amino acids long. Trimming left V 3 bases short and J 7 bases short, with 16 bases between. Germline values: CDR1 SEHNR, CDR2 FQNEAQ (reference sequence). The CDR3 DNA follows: TGTGCCAGCAGCTTGACCTTACAAGGGGGGAATGAGCAGTTCTTC. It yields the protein CASSLTLQGGNEQFF. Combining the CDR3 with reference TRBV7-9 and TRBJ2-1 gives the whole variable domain DTGVSQNPRHKITKRGQNVTFRCDPISEHNRLYWYRQTLGQGPEFLTYFQNEAQLEKSRLLSDRFSAERPKGSFSTLEIQRTEQGDSAMYLCASSLTLQGGNEQFFGPGTRLTVL.

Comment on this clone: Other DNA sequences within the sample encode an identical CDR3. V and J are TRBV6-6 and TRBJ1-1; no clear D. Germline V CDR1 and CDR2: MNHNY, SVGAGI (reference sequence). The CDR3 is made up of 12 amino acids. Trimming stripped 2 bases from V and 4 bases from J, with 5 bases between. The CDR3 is CASSYVATEAFF. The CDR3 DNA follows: TGTGCCAGCAGTTACGTGGCCACTGAAGCTTTCTTT.

In nucleotides, the CDR3 is TGTGCCAGCAGCGACCGGACAGGGGAAATCGGCGGGGAGCTGTTTTTT. It translates to CASSDRTGEIGGELFF. The gene calls are TRBV7-9 and TRBJ2-2, with TRBD1 identical over 9 bases. V trimming: 5 bases; J trimming: 7 bases; junction bases outside the gene matches: 11. The CDR3 is made up of 16 amino acids. The germline gives CDR1 SEHNR, CDR2 FQNEAQ (reference sequence).

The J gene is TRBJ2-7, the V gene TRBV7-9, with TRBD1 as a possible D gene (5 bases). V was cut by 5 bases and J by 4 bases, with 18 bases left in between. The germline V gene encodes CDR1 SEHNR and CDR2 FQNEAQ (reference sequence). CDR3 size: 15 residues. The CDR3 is CASSLGTGLIYEQYF. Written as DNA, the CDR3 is TGTGCCAGCAGCCTTGGAACAGGCTTGATATACGAGCAGTACTTC. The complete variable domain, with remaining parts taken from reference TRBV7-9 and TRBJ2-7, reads DTGVSQNPRHKITKRGQNVTFRCDPISEHNRLYWYRQTLGQGPEFLTYFQNEAQLEKSRLLSDRFSAERPKGSFSTLEIQRTEQGDSAMYLCASSLGTGLIYEQYFGPGTRLTVT.

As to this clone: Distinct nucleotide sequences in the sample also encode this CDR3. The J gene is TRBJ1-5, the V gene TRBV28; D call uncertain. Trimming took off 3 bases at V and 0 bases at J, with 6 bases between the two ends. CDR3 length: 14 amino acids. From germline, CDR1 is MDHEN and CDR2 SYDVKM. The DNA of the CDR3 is TGTGCCAGCAGTTTGGGTGTTAGCAATCAGCCCCAGCATTTT. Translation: CASSLGVSNQPQHF.

This CDR3 is CASSLKWGREGTSYEQYF. The CDR3 DNA is TGTGCCAGCAGCCTCAAATGGGGGCGGGAGGGTACCTCCTACGAGCAGTACTTC. This chain links TRBV4-2 with TRBJ2-7; 9 bases line up with TRBD2. Germline-derived CDR1 and CDR2 are LGHNA and YNFKEQ. V was pared by 4 bases and J by 0 bases, with 13 bases of the junction left unmatched. The CDR3 spans 18 residues.

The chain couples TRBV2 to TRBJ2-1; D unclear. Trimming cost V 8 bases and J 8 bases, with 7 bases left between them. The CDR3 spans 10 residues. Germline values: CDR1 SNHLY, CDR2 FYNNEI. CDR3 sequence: CASRTYEQFF. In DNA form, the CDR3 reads TGTGCCAGCCGGACGTATGAGCAGTTCTTC.

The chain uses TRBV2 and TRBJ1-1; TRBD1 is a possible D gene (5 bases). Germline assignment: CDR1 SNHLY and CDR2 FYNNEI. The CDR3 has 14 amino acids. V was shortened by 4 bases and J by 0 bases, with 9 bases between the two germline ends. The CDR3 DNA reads TGTGCCAGCAGTGTCGCAGGGATGAACACTGAAGCTTTCTTT. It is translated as CASSVAGMNTEAFF.

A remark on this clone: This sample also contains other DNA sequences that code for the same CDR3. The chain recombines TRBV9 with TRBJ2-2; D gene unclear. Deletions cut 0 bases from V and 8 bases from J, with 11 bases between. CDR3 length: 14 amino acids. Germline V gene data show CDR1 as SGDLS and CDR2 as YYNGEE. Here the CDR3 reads CASSVGGSSGELFF. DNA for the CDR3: TGTGCCAGCAGCGTAGGGGGAAGCTCTGGGGAGCTGTTTTTT.

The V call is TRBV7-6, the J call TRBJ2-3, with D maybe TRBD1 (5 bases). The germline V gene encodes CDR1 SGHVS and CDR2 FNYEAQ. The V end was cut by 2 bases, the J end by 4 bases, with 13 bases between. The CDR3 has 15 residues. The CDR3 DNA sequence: TGTGCCAGCAGCTTAATAGGGGAAAGCGCAGATACGCAGTATTTT. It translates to CASSLIGESADTQYF.

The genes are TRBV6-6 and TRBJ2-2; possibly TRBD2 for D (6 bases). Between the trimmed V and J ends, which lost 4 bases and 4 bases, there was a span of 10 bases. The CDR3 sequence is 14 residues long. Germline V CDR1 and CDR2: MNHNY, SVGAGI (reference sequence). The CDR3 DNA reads TGTGCCAGCAGTTGGGGGGAAGTCACCGGGGAGCTGTTTTTT. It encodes CASSWGEVTGELFF.

The CDR3 nucleotides read TGTGCCAGTAGTAGGTCAGCGGGAACTCCCCAAGAGACCCAGTACTTC. This gives the protein CASSRSAGTPQETQYF. This chain joins TRBV19 and TRBJ2-5, with 7 positions matching TRBD2. The ends lost 4 bases at V and 1 base at J; junction bases unmatched: 9. CDR1 is LNHDA, CDR2 SQIVND, per germline (reference sequence). This CDR3 has 16 amino acids.

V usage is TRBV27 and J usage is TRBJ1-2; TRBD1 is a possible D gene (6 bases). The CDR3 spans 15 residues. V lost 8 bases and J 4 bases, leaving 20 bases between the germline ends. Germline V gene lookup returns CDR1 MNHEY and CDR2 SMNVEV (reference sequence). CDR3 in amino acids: CASGENRAHLYGYTF. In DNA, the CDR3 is TGTGCCAGCGGGGAAAACAGGGCCCATCTCTATGGCTACACCTTC.